This TCR beta chain was captured by sequencing in a study of blood T cell repertoires in COVID-19. Study-wide context: Acute and convalescent COVID-19 samples came from the United States, Italy and Spain. The analysed material was cDNA or gDNA that came from T cells, B-cell-depleted T cells, or PBMCs.

Original analysis: Amplification of reference gene primers was used by the study to estimate nucleated cell counts. Sequencing was performed with immunoSEQ multiplex PCR; in TCRdb, only in-frame clones are kept and a portion is missing. The D gene and trimming were derived from the DNA, and the V and J assignments and clone size from that table. The sample lists some 100,000 clones; roughly 87% were seen once. This CDR3 contains 11 residues. V dropped 5 bases and J dropped 10; count of bases not matched to a gene: 2. The V gene's germline CDR1 is PRHDT and CDR2 FYEKMQ (reference sequence). The sample comprised peripheral blood. The chain has TRBV13 and TRBJ2-1; 7 nucleotides line up with TRBD1. This clonotype was sampled from a woman aged 55-70 years with acute or convalescent COVID-19. The CDR3 nucleotides read TGTGCCAGCAGCGTGGACAGGGAGCAGTTCTTC. Translating gives CASSVDREQFF.